These 3 T cell receptor beta chains were all obtained from the same sample, sequenced in a study of T cells after posttransplantation cyclophosphamide. The method was immunoSEQ multiplex PCR; TCRdb's version includes in-frame clones alone and lacks a portion of them. Of 25,000 or so clones in the sample, roughly 83% were seen once. Sequenced sample: PBMCs. The receptors derive from a woman aged 55-69 years with a blood cancer, CMV-positive, and with a related stem cell donor.

The chain combines TRBV12-5 with TRBJ1-6, with no clear D. Trimming shortened V by 5 bases and J by 6 bases, and 2 bases separated the two germline ends. The CDR3 length is 11 residues. CDR1 and CDR2 from the germline V gene are LGHNT and FRNRAP. The chain's CDR3 is CASGLNSPLHF. The CDR3 bases are TGTGCTAGTGGTCTTAATTCACCCCTCCACTTT. Full variable domain (rest looked up from reference TRBV12-5 and TRBJ1-6): DARVTQTPRHKVTEMGQEVTMRCQPILGHNTVFWYRQTMMQGLELLAYFRNRAPLDDSGMPKDRFSAEMPDATLATLKIQPSEPRDSAVYFCASGLNSPLHFGNGTRLTVT.

The chain has TRBV5-1 and TRBJ2-2, with 9 bases identical to TRBD1. Germline assignment: CDR1 SGHRS and CDR2 YFSETQ. With 3 bases clipped from V and 6 bases from J, the junction kept 3 bases outside the gene matches. CDR3 length: 14 amino acids. The CDR3 nucleotides are TGCGCCAGCAGCTGGACAGGGGACCCCGGGGAGCTGTTTTTT. It yields the protein CASSWTGDPGELFF.

V usage is TRBV14 and J usage is TRBJ1-4; D is unclear. V dropped 2 bases and J dropped 4 bases, with 14 bases sitting between them. CDR3 length: 16 amino acids. Germline values: CDR1 SGHDN, CDR2 FVKESK. The CDR3 loop is CASSQRPEQFNEKLFF. The CDR3 DNA is TGTGCCAGCAGCCAACGCCCGGAACAGTTTAATGAAAAACTGTTTTTT. The variable domain in full, completed from reference TRBV14 and TRBJ1-4, reads EAGVTQFPSHSVIEKGQTVTLRCDPISGHDNLYWYRRVMGKEIKFLLHFVKESKQDESGMPNNRFLAERTGGTYSTLKVQPAELEDSGVYFCASSQRPEQFNEKLFFGSGTQLSVL.